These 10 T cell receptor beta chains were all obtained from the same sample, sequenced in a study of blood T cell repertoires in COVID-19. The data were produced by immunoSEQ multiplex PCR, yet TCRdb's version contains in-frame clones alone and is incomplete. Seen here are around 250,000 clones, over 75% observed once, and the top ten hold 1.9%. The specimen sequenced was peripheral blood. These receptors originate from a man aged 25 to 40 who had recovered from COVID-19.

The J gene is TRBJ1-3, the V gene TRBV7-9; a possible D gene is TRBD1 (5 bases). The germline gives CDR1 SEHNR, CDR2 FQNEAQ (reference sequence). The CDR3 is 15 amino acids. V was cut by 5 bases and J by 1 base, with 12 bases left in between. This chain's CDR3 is CASSQNRSSGNTIYF. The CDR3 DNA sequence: TGTGCCAGCAGCCAAAACAGGTCTTCTGGAAACACCATATATTTT.

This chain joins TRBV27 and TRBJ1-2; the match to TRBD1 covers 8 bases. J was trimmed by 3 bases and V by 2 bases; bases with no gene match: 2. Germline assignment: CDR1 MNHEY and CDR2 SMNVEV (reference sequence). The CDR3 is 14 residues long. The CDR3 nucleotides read TGTGCCAGCAGTTTACAACAGGGGGACTATGGCTACACCTTC. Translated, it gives CASSLQQGDYGYTF.

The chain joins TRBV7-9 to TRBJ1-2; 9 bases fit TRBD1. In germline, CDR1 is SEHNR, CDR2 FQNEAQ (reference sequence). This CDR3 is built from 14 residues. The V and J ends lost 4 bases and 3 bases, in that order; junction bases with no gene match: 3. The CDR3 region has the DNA TGTGCCAGCAGCTCCACAGGGGGCGACTATGGCTACACCTTC. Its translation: CASSSTGGDYGYTF.

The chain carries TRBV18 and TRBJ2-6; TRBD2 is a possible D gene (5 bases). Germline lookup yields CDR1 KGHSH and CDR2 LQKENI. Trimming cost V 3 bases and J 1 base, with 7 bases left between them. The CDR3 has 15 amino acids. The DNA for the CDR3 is TGTGCCAGCTCACCTGGAGGTTCTGGGGCCAACGTCCTGACTTTC. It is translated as CASSPGGSGANVLTF.

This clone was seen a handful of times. CDR3 protein: CASSAGTELTGELFF. CDR3 nucleotide sequence: TGTGCCAGCAGTGCCGGGACAGAACTCACCGGGGAGCTGTTTTTT. The rearrangement uses TRBV6-6 and TRBJ2-2; 7 bases line up with TRBD1. The V gene's germline CDR1 is MNHNY and CDR2 SVGAGI (reference sequence). The V segment lost 5 bases and the J segment 4 bases; nucleotides outside the gene matches: 7. This CDR3 has 15 residues.

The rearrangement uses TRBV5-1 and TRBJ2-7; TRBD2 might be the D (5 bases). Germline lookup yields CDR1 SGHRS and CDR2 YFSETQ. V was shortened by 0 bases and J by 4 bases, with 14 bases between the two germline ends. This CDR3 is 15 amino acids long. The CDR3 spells CASSLGRLGVYEQYF. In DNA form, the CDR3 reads TGCGCCAGCAGCTTGGGACGCCTGGGAGTTTACGAGCAGTACTTC.

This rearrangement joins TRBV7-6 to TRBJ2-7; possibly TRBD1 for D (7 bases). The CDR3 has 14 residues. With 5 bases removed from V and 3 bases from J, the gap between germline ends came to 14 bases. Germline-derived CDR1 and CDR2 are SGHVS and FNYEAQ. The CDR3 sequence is CASSPGDSRYEQYV. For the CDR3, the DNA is TGTGCCAGCAGCCCGGGGGACAGCCGCTACGAGCAGTACGTC.

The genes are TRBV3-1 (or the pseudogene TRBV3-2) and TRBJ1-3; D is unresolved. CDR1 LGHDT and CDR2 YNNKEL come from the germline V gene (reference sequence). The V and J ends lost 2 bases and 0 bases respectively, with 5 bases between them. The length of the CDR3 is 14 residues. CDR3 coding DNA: TGTGCCAGCAGCCAACTTTCCTCTGGAAACACCATATATTTT. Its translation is CASSQLSSGNTIYF.

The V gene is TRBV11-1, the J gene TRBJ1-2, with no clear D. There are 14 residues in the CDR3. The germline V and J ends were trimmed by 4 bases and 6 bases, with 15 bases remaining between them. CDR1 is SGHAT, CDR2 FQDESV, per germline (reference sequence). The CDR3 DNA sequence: TGTGCCAGCAGCTCCCTGGATAGCCCTGATGGCTACACCTTC. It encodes CASSSLDSPDGYTF.

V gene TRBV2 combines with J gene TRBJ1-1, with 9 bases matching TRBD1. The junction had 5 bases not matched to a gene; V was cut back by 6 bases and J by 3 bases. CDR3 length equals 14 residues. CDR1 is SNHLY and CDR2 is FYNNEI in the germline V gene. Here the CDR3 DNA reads TGTGCCAGCAGCCCACAGGGGGCTTACACTGAAGCTTTCTTT. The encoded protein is CASSPQGAYTEAFF.